Shown below are 17 T cell receptor beta chains from a single sample sequenced in a study of T cell responses to AZD1222 COVID-19 vaccine. Sequencing used immunoSEQ multiplex PCR; TCRdb keeps in-frame clones, though not all of them. The sample has 140,000 to 150,000 clones; about nine tenths are singletons. The sequences come from peripheral blood, collected 28 days after the second AZD1222 dose. The receptors were sampled from an adult who received the AZD1222 COVID-19 vaccine.

This clone was seen a few times. The chain is built from TRBV5-1 and TRBJ2-5, with TRBD2 matching 15 bases. This CDR3 comprises 18 residues. Germline V gene sequence: CDR1 SGHRS, CDR2 YFSETQ. Trimming removed 3 bases from V and 7 bases from J; junction bases left unmatched: 13. CDR3 protein: CASSSGLAGGTVMVTQYF. For the CDR3, the DNA is TGCGCCAGCAGCTCTGGACTAGCGGGAGGGACTGTCATGGTGACCCAGTACTTC.

This CDR3 is CASSAEGFPGETQYF. The CDR3 DNA reads TGTGCCAGCAGCGCAGAGGGGTTCCCGGGAGAGACCCAGTACTTC. This sequence joins TRBV9 and TRBJ2-5; D is tentatively TRBD1 or TRBD2 (5 bases each). The CDR3 extends over 15 amino acids. Trimming took off 3 bases at V and 4 bases at J, with 16 bases between the two ends. Germline assignment: CDR1 SGDLS and CDR2 YYNGEE.

The CDR3: CASSSLRESFGGYTF. The CDR3 nucleotides read TGTGCCAGCTCATCTCTCAGGGAATCCTTTGGAGGCTACACCTTC. The chain has TRBV18 and TRBJ1-2, with D tentatively TRBD1 (5 bases). Germline V lookup: CDR1 KGHSH, CDR2 LQKENI. The CDR3 loop spans 15 amino acids. V was trimmed by 5 bases and J by 8 bases, leaving 21 bases between them. Full variable domain (rest looked up from reference TRBV18 and TRBJ1-2): NAGVMQNPRHLVRRRGQEARLRCSPMKGHSHVYWYRQLPEEGLKFMVYLQKENIIDESGMPKERFSAEFPKEGPSILRIQQVVRGDSAAYFCASSSLRESFGGYTFGSGTRLTVV.

The DNA of the CDR3 is TGTGCCTGGGCGAACACCCCAGATACGCAGTATTTT. Protein product: CAWANTPDTQYF. The rearrangement links TRBV30 to TRBJ2-3; unclear D gene. This CDR3 is 12 amino acids long. The germline gives CDR1 GTSNPN, CDR2 SVGIG (reference sequence). Trimming shortened V by 5 bases and J by 4 bases, and 10 bases separated the two germline ends.

The V and J genes are TRBV6-5 and TRBJ1-2; 8 bases are shared with TRBD1. V gave up 5 bases and J gave up 2 bases; unmatched junction bases: 7. The CDR3 spans 15 residues. Germline CDR1 is MNHEY and CDR2 is SVGAGI. The CDR3 loop is CASSPRTGTNYGYTF. The CDR3 DNA reads TGTGCCAGCAGTCCCCGGACAGGGACGAACTATGGCTACACCTTC.

The rearrangement uses TRBV10-2 and TRBJ2-3, with TRBD2 identical over 10 bases. CDR3 length: 14 residues. V lost 7 bases and J lost 5; bases outside the gene matches: 6. Germline CDR1 WSHSY, CDR2 SAAADI. The CDR3: CASNLAGGQDTQYF. Here the CDR3 DNA reads TGCGCCAGCAATTTAGCGGGAGGTCAAGATACGCAGTATTTT.

This clone has only one observation. The rearrangement joins TRBV19 to TRBJ1-5; a weak D match, TRBD1 (5 bases). CDR3 size: 14 residues. Germline CDR1 is LNHDA and CDR2 is SQIVND (reference sequence). V lost 3 bases and J 3 bases, leaving 9 bases between the germline ends. In DNA, the CDR3 is TGTGCCAGTAGTATTGGCAGGGTCAATCAGCCCCAGCATTTT. Protein product: CASSIGRVNQPQHF.

CDR3 residues: CASSVGLAGAYNEQFF. The CDR3, as DNA: TGTGCCAGCAGCGTCGGACTAGCGGGAGCCTACAATGAGCAGTTCTTC. J is TRBJ2-1 and V is TRBV9; 13 nucleotides agree with TRBD2. The junction had 1 base not matched to a gene; V was cut back by 2 bases and J by 2 bases. The CDR3 contains 16 residues. Germline V gives CDR1 SGDLS, CDR2 YYNGEE.

The chain is built from TRBV13 and TRBJ2-1; maybe TRBD1 (5 bases). From germline, CDR1 is PRHDT and CDR2 FYEKMQ (reference sequence). V lost 2 bases to trimming and J lost 8 bases, with 13 bases between them. CDR3 length: 14 amino acids. The DNA of the CDR3 is TGTGCCAGCAGCTTATCAGGGCATATCCATGAGCAGTTCTTC. It codes for CASSLSGHIHEQFF.

The chain employs TRBV19 and TRBJ2-1; 16 bases line up with TRBD2. Germline CDR1 reads LNHDA; CDR2 reads SQIVND (reference sequence). The CDR3 is made up of 18 amino acids. V dropped 6 bases and J dropped 0; count of bases not matched to a gene: 5. The CDR3 DNA sequence: TGTGCCAGTAGACTTGGGACTAGCGGGAGGGCCTCCTACAATGAGCAGTTCTTC. It is translated as CASRLGTSGRASYNEQFF. Full variable domain (remainder filled in from reference TRBV19 and TRBJ2-1): DGGITQSPKYLFRKEGQNVTLSCEQNLNHDAMYWYRQDPGQGLRLIYYSQIVNDFQKGDIAEGYSVSREKKESFPLTVTSAQKNPTAFYLCASRLGTSGRASYNEQFFGPGTRLTVL.

V gene TRBV24-1 combines with J gene TRBJ2-1, with 12 bases lining up with TRBD1. This CDR3 is 15 amino acids long. J lost 7 bases, V lost 5 bases, and 5 bases had no gene match. CDR1 and CDR2 from the germline V gene are KGHDR and SFDVKD. The CDR3 DNA sequence: TGTGCCACCAGTGCCCGGGACAGGGGGCGGAATGAGCAGTTCTTC. Translation gives CATSARDRGRNEQFF.

J is TRBJ1-2 and V is TRBV28; D is possibly TRBD1 (5 bases). Trimming took off 5 bases at V and 7 bases at J, with 14 bases between the two ends. This CDR3 is 13 amino acids long. Per the germline V gene, CDR1 is MDHEN and CDR2 is SYDVKM. The CDR3 nucleotides are TGTGCCAGCAGTCCCCCGGGGGAACGTGGCTACACCTTC. Translated: CASSPPGERGYTF.

The chain combines TRBV28 with TRBJ1-1; D unclear. Trimming pared 3 bases from V and 7 bases from J, leaving 21 bases between. The CDR3 extends over 16 amino acids. CDR1 is MDHEN and CDR2 is SYDVKM in the germline V gene. The CDR3, as DNA: TGTGCCAGCAGTTTTTCTATAAGGCGCGACCGAGTTGAAGCTTTCTTT. Translated: CASSFSIRRDRVEAFF.

The chain joins TRBV5-1 to TRBJ1-4; 7 nucleotides align to TRBD1. Germline CDR1 reads SGHRS; CDR2 reads YFSETQ. The CDR3 length is 14 residues. After removal of 4 bases from V and 6 bases from J, the junction contained 6 bases not matched to a gene. CDR3 loop: CASSRDRVDEKLFF. For the CDR3, the DNA is TGCGCCAGCAGCCGTGACAGGGTGGATGAAAAACTGTTTTTT.

This chain links TRBV28 with TRBJ1-1, with TRBD1 identical over 7 bases. V shed 5 bases and J 4 bases; nucleotides not matched to a gene: 7. This CDR3 has 14 amino acids. Germline lookup yields CDR1 MDHEN and CDR2 SYDVKM. CDR3 sequence (DNA): TGTGCCAGCAGTACGACAGGGAGTCGCACTGAAGCTTTCTTT. Translating gives CASSTTGSRTEAFF.

This chain joins TRBV11-3 and TRBJ2-1; D gene ambiguous. Deletions cut 0 bases from V and 8 bases from J, with 11 bases between. This CDR3 spans 14 amino acids. Per the germline V gene, CDR1 is SGHNT and CDR2 is YENEEA. CDR3: CASSLDGWLDEQFF. The CDR3 nucleotides read TGTGCCAGCAGCTTAGACGGCTGGCTTGATGAGCAGTTCTTC.

The J gene is TRBJ2-7, the V gene TRBV9; 7 bases match TRBD1. V shed 3 bases, J shed 6 bases, and the junction held 9 bases outside the gene matches. The CDR3 extends over 14 amino acids. Germline CDR1 reads SGDLS; CDR2 reads YYNGEE. The CDR3 DNA is TGTGCCAGCAGCGCCCGACAGGGATGGAGCGAGCAGTACTTC. This gives the protein CASSARQGWSEQYF. The full variable domain, with the rest looked up from reference TRBV9 and TRBJ2-7, is DSGVTQTPKHLITATGQRVTLRCSPRSGDLSVYWYQQSLDQGLQFLIQYYNGEERAKGNILERFSAQQFPDLHSELNLSSLELGDSALYFCASSARQGWSEQYFGPGTRLTVT.